Below are 26 T cell receptor beta chains sequenced from a single sample in a study of blood T cell repertoires in COVID-19. Profiling relied on immunoSEQ multiplex PCR, and the TCRdb table lists in-frame clones only, not all of them. The sample carries over 70,000 clones, more than 60% recorded once. Sequenced input: peripheral blood. Receptor source: a woman over 75 with active or convalescent COVID-19.

This rearrangement joins TRBV7-8 to TRBJ2-1; D is possibly TRBD1 (5 bases). Trimming removed 4 bases at V and 0 bases at J, with 13 bases between. The CDR3 loop spans 16 amino acids. CDR1 is SGHVS, CDR2 FQNEAQ, per germline. The CDR3 region is CASSSKGIHSYNEQFF. CDR3 DNA sequence: TGTGCCAGCAGCTCCAAGGGGATCCACTCCTACAATGAGCAGTTCTTC.

The chain links TRBV11-1 to TRBJ1-1, with 8 bases matching TRBD1. V lost 5 bases to trimming and J lost 11 bases; unmatched junction nucleotides: 10. This CDR3 comprises 13 residues. Germline lookup yields CDR1 SGHAT and CDR2 FQDESV (reference sequence). This chain's CDR3 is CASSQIATGDAFF. DNA of the CDR3: TGTGCCAGCAGCCAAATCGCGACAGGGGACGCTTTCTTT.

The CDR3 here is CASSFDRRTEAFF. CDR3 coding DNA: TGTGCCAGCAGCTTCGACAGGAGGACTGAAGCTTTCTTT. This chain uses TRBV7-3 with TRBJ1-1, with D perhaps TRBD1 (6 bases). Germline V CDR1 and CDR2: SGHTA, FQGTGA. The CDR3 totals 13 residues. Trimming removed 3 bases from V and 5 bases from J, with 10 bases in between.

This chain connects TRBV6-5 to TRBJ1-6; 10 nucleotides match TRBD1. This CDR3 has 16 amino acids. From germline, CDR1 is MNHEY and CDR2 SVGAGI. The V and J ends lost 4 bases and 9 bases, in that order; junction bases with no gene match: 9. CDR3 nucleotides: TGTGCCAGCAGTTTTTCTACCGGGACAGGGGTTTCACCCCTCCACTTT. This gives the protein CASSFSTGTGVSPLHF.

The rearrangement uses TRBV12-3 or TRBV12-4 and TRBJ1-1; D gene ambiguous. The CDR3 extends over 13 amino acids. V was trimmed by 8 bases and J by 1 base, leaving 11 bases between them. CDR3 in amino acids: CASANRQNTEAFF. CDR3 bases: TGTGCCAGCGCTAACCGACAGAACACTGAAGCTTTCTTT.

This clone came up once. The chain combines TRBV3-1 (or the pseudogene TRBV3-2) with TRBJ2-5; a weak D match, TRBD1 (5 bases). Trimming removed 2 bases from V and 2 bases from J, with 15 bases in between. In germline, CDR1 is LGHDT, CDR2 YNNKEL (reference sequence). The CDR3 has 16 residues. The CDR3 protein is CASSQRTLTSQETQYF. In DNA form, the CDR3 reads TGTGCCAGCAGCCAACGGACACTAACGTCACAAGAGACCCAGTACTTC.

This rearrangement joins TRBV5-4 to TRBJ1-6; TRBD1 is a possible D gene (6 bases). Germline V gene data show CDR1 as SGHNT and CDR2 as YYREEE (reference sequence). V was pared by 0 bases and J by 14 bases, with 21 bases between. The CDR3 contains 16 residues. The CDR3 reads CASSLGYGGAKGALHF. CDR3 DNA: TGTGCCAGCAGCTTGGGTTATGGGGGGGCGAAGGGGGCCCTCCACTTT.

The chain has TRBV5-1 and TRBJ2-5, with 7 bases fitting TRBD1. Trimming removed 0 bases from V and 4 bases from J; junction bases left unmatched: 9. Germline CDR1 and CDR2: SGHRS and YFSETQ. CDR3 size: 16 residues. CDR3 DNA: TGCGCCAGCAGCTTGGACGGACAGGTTAGAGGAGAGACCCAGTACTTC. It encodes CASSLDGQVRGETQYF.

The rearrangement joins TRBV3-1 (or the pseudogene TRBV3-2) to TRBJ1-1; 9 bases align to TRBD1. V was clipped by 1 base and J by 5 bases; unmatched bases: 8. Germline CDR1 is LGHDT and CDR2 is YNNKEL (reference sequence). The CDR3 has 16 residues. The CDR3 nucleotides are TGTGCCAGCAGCCAAGTAAACAGGGGGCGGAGGACTGAAGCTTTCTTT. Its protein is CASSQVNRGRRTEAFF.

The gene calls are TRBV5-1 and TRBJ2-1; 15 bases are a match to TRBD2. The CDR3 totals 17 residues. Germline V gene data show CDR1 as SGHRS and CDR2 as YFSETQ. The V segment lost 1 base and the J segment 8 bases; nucleotides outside the gene matches: 7. CDR3 sequence: CASSLNGLAGGPYEQFF. The CDR3 DNA is TGCGCCAGCAGCTTGAACGGACTAGCGGGGGGGCCGTATGAGCAGTTCTTC.

V is TRBV5-1 and J is TRBJ2-1; D is possibly TRBD1 (6 bases). The CDR3 loop spans 15 amino acids. The germline gives CDR1 SGHRS, CDR2 YFSETQ. Trimming shortened V by 1 base and J by 3 bases, and 11 bases separated the two germline ends. The chain's CDR3 is CASSLTGKYYNEQFF. The DNA of the CDR3 is TGCGCCAGCAGCTTGACAGGGAAGTACTACAATGAGCAGTTCTTC.

The rearrangement joins TRBV7-2 to TRBJ2-3; TRBD2 aligns across 7 bases. The CDR3 has 16 residues. V lost 5 bases and J lost 0; bases outside the gene matches: 8. The germline gives CDR1 SGHTA, CDR2 FQGNSA. As DNA, the CDR3 is TGTGCCAGCAGCCTGTACGGGGGGACTAGCACAGATACGCAGTATTTT. Translation: CASSLYGGTSTDTQYF.

The chain couples TRBV5-5 to TRBJ2-7, with 16 positions matching TRBD2. The CDR3 runs 15 residues. Trimming cost V 4 bases and J 9 bases; bases outside gene matches: 7. Germline assignment: CDR1 SGHKS and CDR2 YYEKEE (reference sequence). CDR3 nucleotides: TGTGCCAGCAGCCCGGGACTAGCGGGGGGGCAGTGGCAGTACTTC. This gives the protein CASSPGLAGGQWQYF.

The V and J genes are TRBV7-9 and TRBJ2-7; D may be TRBD1 (5 bases). Germline-derived CDR1 and CDR2 are SEHNR and FQNEAQ (reference sequence). Between the trimmed V and J ends, which lost 5 bases and 12 bases, there was a span of 17 bases. CDR3 length: 12 residues. This CDR3 is CASSPSWTNAYF. The DNA for the CDR3 is TGTGCCAGCAGCCCAAGTTGGACAAACGCGTACTTC.

The chain carries TRBV9 and TRBJ1-5; 9 nucleotides align to TRBD1. This CDR3 is 15 amino acids long. After removal of 0 bases from V and 6 bases from J, the junction contained 4 bases not matched to a gene. Germline values: CDR1 SGDLS, CDR2 YYNGEE. The chain's CDR3 is CASSVGQGDGQPQHF. CDR3 DNA sequence: TGTGCCAGCAGCGTAGGACAGGGGGACGGTCAGCCCCAGCATTTT.

The rearrangement joins TRBV11-3 to TRBJ1-5, with 8 bases identical to TRBD1. Germline assignment: CDR1 SGHNT and CDR2 YENEEA. V gave up 1 base and J gave up 6 bases; unmatched junction bases: 17. This CDR3 is built from 19 residues. CDR3 sequence reads: CASSLVFLSADRGSQPQHF. CDR3 nucleotides: TGTGCCAGCAGCTTAGTTTTTCTTTCCGCTGACAGGGGCAGTCAGCCCCAGCATTTT. Combining the CDR3 with reference TRBV11-3 and TRBJ1-5 gives the whole variable domain EAGVVQSPRYKIIEKKQPVAFWCNPISGHNTLYWYLQNLGQGPELLIRYENEEAVDDSQLPKDRFSAERLKGVDSTLKIQPAELGDSAVYLCASSLVFLSADRGSQPQHFGDGTRLSIL.

The J gene is TRBJ2-3, the V gene TRBV12-3 or TRBV12-4, with D perhaps TRBD1 (6 bases). With 11 bases removed from V and 3 bases from J, the gap between germline ends came to 15 bases. The CDR3 runs to 13 residues. The CDR3 region is CAGALGATDTQYF. CDR3 nucleotide sequence: TGTGCCGGCGCGTTGGGGGCTACAGATACGCAGTATTTT.

The J gene is TRBJ2-2, the V gene TRBV9; D remains unclear. The CDR3 loop spans 13 amino acids. V shed 3 bases and J shed 8 bases, with 11 bases lying between them. The germline gives CDR1 SGDLS, CDR2 YYNGEE. The CDR3 reads CASSAQFVGELFF. The CDR3 DNA reads as TGTGCCAGCAGCGCCCAGTTTGTTGGGGAGCTGTTTTTT.

CDR3 in amino acids: CASRSGEGSSYEQYF. Here the CDR3 DNA reads TGTGCCAGCAGATCGGGGGAGGGAAGCTCCTACGAGCAGTACTTC. The chain uses TRBV6-5 and TRBJ2-7, with 7 nucleotides matching TRBD2. V lost 6 bases, J lost 0 bases, and 8 bases stayed unmatched. CDR3 length: 15 residues. Germline values: CDR1 MNHEY, CDR2 SVGAGI.

The chain carries TRBV7-8 and TRBJ2-7, with 7 bases matching TRBD2. This CDR3 has 16 amino acids. Germline V gene data show CDR1 as SGHVS and CDR2 as FQNEAQ. J lost 9 bases, V lost 7 bases, and 21 bases had no gene match. CDR3 bases: TGTGCCAGCACCGGGACGGAGGGGACTAAGAGCTTTGGGCAGTACTTC. This translates into CASTGTEGTKSFGQYF. Using reference TRBV7-8 and TRBJ2-7 for the parts outside the CDR3, the full variable domain is GAGVSQSPRYKVAKRGQDVALRCDPISGHVSLFWYQQALGQGPEFLTYFQNEAQLDKSGLPSDRFFAERPEGSVSTLKIQRTQQEDSAVYLCASTGTEGTKSFGQYFGPGTRLTVT.

DNA of the CDR3: TGCGCCAGCAGCTTGGAGGGGGTTCCCAACACTGAAGCTTTCTTT. This gives the protein CASSLEGVPNTEAFF. This chain joins TRBV5-1 and TRBJ1-1; D possibly corresponds to TRBD1 (6 bases). V lost 0 bases, J lost 2 bases, and 11 bases lay in between. Germline lookup yields CDR1 SGHRS and CDR2 YFSETQ. The CDR3 runs to 15 residues.

This sequence joins TRBV7-2 and TRBJ2-2; 9 bases line up with TRBD1. The junction had 10 bases not matched to a gene; V was cut back by 3 bases and J by 5 bases. The CDR3 length is 17 residues. Germline CDR1 SGHTA, CDR2 FQGNSA. The CDR3 bases are TGTGCCAGCAGCTTTACAGGGGGCGCCGGAGGAACCGGGGAGCTGTTTTTT. This sequence encodes CASSFTGGAGGTGELFF.

This chain joins TRBV7-6 and TRBJ1-6; 8 positions agree with TRBD1. The CDR3 is 16 amino acids. Germline V gene data show CDR1 as SGHVS and CDR2 as FNYEAQ. After removal of 5 bases from V and 9 bases from J, the junction contained 12 bases not matched to a gene. This chain's CDR3 is CASSTLRGLGGSPLHF. CDR3 sequence (DNA): TGTGCCAGCAGCACCCTCAGGGGGCTGGGGGGTTCACCCCTCCACTTT.

The rearrangement links TRBV7-2 to TRBJ1-4; D is unclear. The CDR3 runs 15 residues. Between the trimmed V and J ends, which lost 0 bases and 0 bases, there was a span of 5 bases. CDR1 and CDR2 (germline): SGHTA, FQGNSA. The CDR3 DNA reads as TGTGCCAGCAGCTTAGCCCCAGCAACTAATGAAAAACTGTTTTTT. Translation: CASSLAPATNEKLFF.

The chain joins TRBV7-8 to TRBJ2-5; D is unclear. CDR3 length: 16 amino acids. The V and J ends lost 2 bases and 2 bases respectively, with 15 bases between them. CDR1 and CDR2 from the germline V gene are SGHVS and FQNEAQ. The CDR3 region is CASSLFSSRRQETQYF. The CDR3 DNA is TGTGCCAGCAGCTTATTTTCAAGCAGGCGACAAGAGACCCAGTACTTC.

CDR3 sequence: CASSPTTDSSGANVLTF. In DNA form, the CDR3 reads TGTGCCAGCAGCCCAACGACAGACAGCTCTGGGGCCAACGTCCTGACTTTC. The chain employs TRBV27 and TRBJ2-6, with D possibly being TRBD1 (5 bases). V was shortened by 6 bases and J by 0 bases, with 15 bases between the two germline ends. This CDR3 is built from 17 residues. Germline CDR1 reads MNHEY; CDR2 reads SMNVEV (reference sequence).